These 20 T cell receptor beta chains originate from one sample sequenced in a study of chemoradiotherapy in HPV16-positive cancers. The table came from immunoSEQ multiplex PCR; TCRdb's copy has only in-frame clones and leaves some out. This sample has about 7,000 clones, with about 79% found just once. Collection took place from a patient who underwent chemoradiotherapy. These receptors were taken from a human donor with HPV-associated anogenital cancer.

The chain joins TRBV28 to TRBJ1-5; TRBD1 might be the D (6 bases). Germline V gene sequence: CDR1 MDHEN, CDR2 SYDVKM. This CDR3 has 16 residues. Trimming pared 3 bases from V and 3 bases from J, leaving 15 bases between. DNA of the CDR3: TGTGCCAGCAGTTTGCACCACGGGGGCCCCAATCAGCCCCAGCATTTT. As protein: CASSLHHGGPNQPQHF.

The chain carries TRBV5-4 and TRBJ1-2; D might be TRBD1 (6 bases). The V end lost 4 bases, the J end lost 8 bases, and 15 bases lay between the germline ends. The length of the CDR3 is 13 residues. Germline V gives CDR1 SGHNT, CDR2 YYREEE (reference sequence). This chain's CDR3 is CASSPHRDMGYTF. The CDR3 DNA is TGTGCCAGCAGCCCCCACCGGGACATGGGCTACACCTTC.

V gene TRBV10-3 combines with J gene TRBJ1-5, with 10 bases lining up with TRBD1. Germline V gene lookup returns CDR1 ENHRY and CDR2 SYGVKD. The CDR3 has 16 residues. V lost 2 bases and J lost 1; bases outside the gene matches: 2. The CDR3 sequence is CAISEGTGASNQPQHF. The CDR3 DNA reads as TGTGCCATCAGTGAGGGGACAGGGGCAAGCAATCAGCCCCAGCATTTT.

This clone occurred a few times. Here the CDR3 reads CASSLGQGAADNEKLFF. CDR3 nucleotides: TGCGCCAGCAGTCTGGGACAGGGGGCCGCTGATAATGAAAAACTGTTTTTT. This chain uses TRBV10-2 with TRBJ1-4, with 12 bases lining up with TRBD1. CDR3 length: 17 residues. Germline V gene sequence: CDR1 WSHSY, CDR2 SAAADI. J lost 4 bases, V lost 5 bases, and 8 bases had no gene match.

This chain joins TRBV7-2 and TRBJ1-5; D unclear. Trimming stripped 4 bases from V and 11 bases from J, with 15 bases between. This CDR3 comprises 13 residues. Germline lookup yields CDR1 SGHTA and CDR2 FQGNSA. CDR3 coding DNA: TGTGCCAGCAGCTCCGGCTTTGACTCGGCCCAGCATTTT. Residues: CASSSGFDSAQHF.

The chain links TRBV28 to TRBJ2-7; TRBD1 agrees at 9 bases. With V trimmed by 5 bases and J by 6 bases, 5 bases remained unmatched. In germline, CDR1 is MDHEN, CDR2 SYDVKM. The CDR3 loop spans 13 amino acids. The chain's CDR3 is CASSPWTGAEQYF. In nucleotides, the CDR3 is TGTGCCAGCAGTCCATGGACAGGGGCCGAGCAGTACTTC.

The rearrangement joins TRBV6-1 to TRBJ1-2, with 7 bases lining up with TRBD1. CDR3 size: 14 residues. V trimming: 4 bases; J trimming: 8 bases; junction bases outside the gene matches: 10. Germline-derived CDR1 and CDR2 are MNHNS and SASEGT. The CDR3 sequence: CASSGMWTGSGYTF. In DNA form, the CDR3 reads TGTGCCAGCAGTGGAATGTGGACAGGCAGCGGCTACACCTTC.

This clone has only a few counts. CDR3 sequence (DNA): TGTGCCAGCAGTTACGGGGCTGGCTACACCTTC. It is translated as CASSYGAGYTF. The rearrangement links TRBV6-5 to TRBJ1-2; a weak D match, TRBD1 (5 bases). V was pared by 2 bases and J by 7 bases, with 5 bases between. This CDR3 has 11 amino acids. Per the germline V gene, CDR1 is MNHEY and CDR2 is SVGAGI.

This clone was detected once. This chain links TRBV2 with TRBJ2-1; 7 bases agree with TRBD1. CDR1 and CDR2 from the germline V gene are SNHLY and FYNNEI. V was clipped by 4 bases and J by 3 bases; unmatched bases: 6. The CDR3 contains 15 residues. The CDR3 loop reads CASSAQTGNYNEQFF. The CDR3 region has the DNA TGTGCCAGCAGTGCTCAGACAGGGAACTACAATGAGCAGTTCTTC. Together with reference TRBV2 and TRBJ2-1, the CDR3 gives the full variable domain: EPEVTQTPSHQVTQMGQEVILRCVPISNHLYFYWYRQILGQKVEFLVSFYNNEISEKSEIFDDQFSVERPDGSNFTLKIRSTKLEDSAMYFCASSAQTGNYNEQFFGPGTRLTVL.

This clone came up a few times. The chain is built from TRBV19 and TRBJ1-6, with D perhaps matching TRBD1 (5 bases). V dropped 2 bases and J dropped 9 bases, with 11 bases sitting between them. This CDR3 spans 14 amino acids. Germline V lookup: CDR1 LNHDA, CDR2 SQIVND (reference sequence). CDR3 sequence: CASSISSGISPLHF. CDR3 bases: TGTGCCAGTAGTATATCGTCAGGGATTTCACCCCTCCACTTT.

The chain joins TRBV7-6 to TRBJ1-3; 7 bases match TRBD1. J lost 0 bases, V lost 1 base, and 3 bases had no gene match. CDR1 SGHVS and CDR2 FNYEAQ come from the germline V gene. The CDR3 consists of 16 residues. CDR3 DNA: TGTGCCAGCAGCTTAGAAGGGGGCATCTCTGGAAACACCATATATTTT. It specifies CASSLEGGISGNTIYF.

The genes are TRBV29-1 and TRBJ1-4, with 12 bases identical to TRBD1. This CDR3 has 18 amino acids. V lost 5 bases and J lost 6; bases outside the gene matches: 16. Germline V gene lookup returns CDR1 SQVTM and CDR2 ANQGSEA. The CDR3, as DNA: TGCAGCGTTAATAGTCGAGGGACAGGGGGCGAAGAGGATGAAAAACTGTTTTTT. Amino acid sequence: CSVNSRGTGGEEDEKLFF.

This chain joins TRBV18 and TRBJ2-7, with D unresolved. The CDR3 is 15 amino acids. The germline CDR1 and CDR2 sequences are KGHSH and LQKENI. Deletions cut 2 bases from V and 2 bases from J, with 13 bases between. In DNA, the CDR3 is TGTGCCAGCTCACCAGGGCGTGAACGAACCTACGAGCAGTACTTC. It is translated as CASSPGRERTYEQYF.

This clone turned up a few times. The CDR3 ends on some other residue instead of the conserved phenylalanine or tryptophan, so this is likely a read error. The limits of the CDR3 on the DNA are not certain, so only TCRdb's listed CDR3 is given. The V gene is TRBV30, the J gene TRBJ1-1. The CDR3 is 11 amino acids in total, end residues counted. Germline lookup yields CDR1 GTSNPN and CDR2 SVGIG (reference sequence). The CDR3 loop reads CAWSPPPGRDI.

This clone appeared a single time. This chain connects TRBV19 to TRBJ1-1; 8 bases fit TRBD1. Germline lookup yields CDR1 LNHDA and CDR2 SQIVND (reference sequence). V trimming: 3 bases; J trimming: 0 bases; junction bases outside the gene matches: 6. The CDR3 spans 16 residues. DNA of the CDR3: TGTGCCAGTAGTATGGTACAGGGGGTATTGAACACTGAAGCTTTCTTT. Translation: CASSMVQGVLNTEAFF. Drawing the rest from reference TRBV19 and TRBJ1-1, the complete variable domain is DGGITQSPKYLFRKEGQNVTLSCEQNLNHDAMYWYRQDPGQGLRLIYYSQIVNDFQKGDIAEGYSVSREKKESFPLTVTSAQKNPTAFYLCASSMVQGVLNTEAFFGQGTRLTVV.

The chain combines TRBV6-4 with TRBJ2-7; TRBD1 is a possible D gene (5 bases). The CDR3 extends over 13 amino acids. V was clipped by 4 bases and J by 4 bases, with 11 bases between them. The germline V gene encodes CDR1 MRHNA and CDR2 SNTAGT. CDR3 bases: TGTGCCAGCAGTGGAAGGGGCGGTTACGAGCAGTACTTC. This encodes CASSGRGGYEQYF.

This clone was seen a handful of times. This chain connects TRBV5-1 to TRBJ1-1, with no clear D. Germline assignment: CDR1 SGHRS and CDR2 YFSETQ. The CDR3 runs to 14 residues. V gave up 1 base and J gave up 4 bases, with 11 bases separating them. CDR3 protein: CASSLLGLGTEAFF. CDR3 in DNA: TGCGCCAGCAGCTTGTTGGGCCTGGGCACTGAAGCTTTCTTT.

The chain couples TRBV6-1 to TRBJ2-7, with 7 bases fitting TRBD1. V trimming: 6 bases; J trimming: 3 bases; junction bases outside the gene matches: 5. The CDR3 consists of 13 residues. Germline V gene lookup returns CDR1 MNHNS and CDR2 SASEGT. The CDR3 here is CASSQGVDYEQYF. In DNA, the CDR3 is TGTGCCAGCAGCCAGGGGGTCGACTACGAGCAGTACTTC.

J is TRBJ1-5 and V is TRBV6-1; no definite D call. The germline V gene has CDR1 MNHNS and CDR2 SASEGT. This CDR3 comprises 13 residues. Trimming cost V 7 bases and J 4 bases, with 11 bases left between them. CDR3 DNA sequence: TGTGCCAGCACGGGGAGGTCTAATCAGCCCCAGCATTTT. It is translated as CASTGRSNQPQHF.

Notes on this clone: The germline gene is not matched at one end of the junction; a read error may be the cause. CDR3 sequence (DNA): TGTGCCAGCAGCGTAGGACAAAGCGAGCAGTACTTC. Its protein product is CASSVGQSEQYF. The gene calls are TRBV13 and TRBJ2-7; TRBD1 might be the D (5 bases). The CDR3 contains 12 residues. Germline lookup yields CDR1 PRHDT and CDR2 FYEKMQ (reference sequence).